The 13 T cell receptor beta chains listed next were all sequenced from one sample in a study of blood T cell repertoires in COVID-19. Sequenced by immunoSEQ multiplex PCR; TCRdb stores in-frame clones only, minus some. The table has 350,000 to 400,000 clones, approximately 86% seen once. Sequencing input: peripheral blood. The receptors here all came from an older woman with COVID-19, enrolled during active disease.

The chain links TRBV11-3 to TRBJ2-3, with D possibly matching TRBD1 (5 bases). The CDR3 consists of 15 residues. V was shortened by 1 base and J by 0 bases, with 8 bases between the two germline ends. Looked up from germline, CDR1 is SGHNT and CDR2 is YENEEA. The CDR3 spells CASSLGQTSTDTQYF. DNA for the CDR3: TGTGCCAGCAGCTTAGGACAGACGAGCACAGATACGCAGTATTTT.

The CDR3 region has the DNA TGCGCCAGCAGCTTGGGTTCAGGGGACACTGAAGCTTTCTTT. It encodes CASSLGSGDTEAFF. This chain connects TRBV5-1 to TRBJ1-1, with D possibly TRBD1 on 6 matching bases. The CDR3 sequence is 14 residues long. Germline V gene data show CDR1 as SGHRS and CDR2 as YFSETQ. V gave up 0 bases and J gave up 3 bases, with 9 bases separating them.

The chain is built from TRBV5-1 and TRBJ2-5, with D possibly TRBD1 on 6 matching bases. CDR3 length: 17 residues. Deletions cut 0 bases from V and 0 bases from J, with 15 bases between. Germline loops: CDR1 SGHRS, CDR2 YFSETQ. CDR3 region: CASSLGGLRTDQETQYF. The CDR3 DNA follows: TGCGCCAGCAGCTTGGGAGGCCTAAGGACAGACCAAGAGACCCAGTACTTC. The full variable domain, rest sourced from reference TRBV5-1 and TRBJ2-5, is KAGVTQTPRYLIKTRGQQVTLSCSPISGHRSVSWYQQTPGQGLQFLFEYFSETQRNKGNFPGRFSGRQFSNSRSEMNVSTLELGDSALYLCASSLGGLRTDQETQYFGPGTRLLVL.

This clone has a single count. The chain joins TRBV7-3 to TRBJ2-3; tentatively, D is TRBD1 (5 bases). V was pared by 3 bases and J by 4 bases, with 8 bases between. CDR1 is SGHTA and CDR2 is FQGTGA in the germline V gene. The CDR3 sequence is 13 residues long. The CDR3 coding sequence is TGTGCCAGCAGCTTGACAGCCGCAGATACGCAGTATTTT. Translation: CASSLTAADTQYF.

The gene calls are TRBV5-8 and TRBJ1-5; D may be TRBD1 (6 bases). The V and J ends lost 7 bases and 7 bases respectively, with 15 bases between them. The CDR3 runs 13 residues. Germline V gene lookup returns CDR1 SGHTS and CDR2 YDEGEE. The CDR3 sequence: CASAREQGQPQHF. For the CDR3, the DNA is TGTGCCAGCGCAAGGGAGCAGGGGCAGCCCCAGCATTTT.

The chain carries TRBV6-6 and TRBJ1-1; TRBD1 might be the D (6 bases). V was clipped by 0 bases and J by 0 bases, with 11 bases between them. There are 16 residues in the CDR3. CDR1 is MNHNY and CDR2 is SVGAGI in the germline V gene (reference sequence). This CDR3 is CASSYSTGQLNTEAFF. DNA of the CDR3: TGTGCCAGCAGTTACTCGACGGGACAACTGAACACTGAAGCTTTCTTT.

This chain uses TRBV6-5 with TRBJ1-2; D not certain. Germline CDR1 and CDR2: MNHEY and SVGAGI. CDR3 size: 14 residues. V lost 3 bases and J 4 bases, leaving 12 bases between the germline ends. CDR3 nucleotides: TGTGCCAGCAGTTATCGACCTGAGGGCTATGGCTACACCTTC. Its translation is CASSYRPEGYGYTF.

The J gene is TRBJ1-1, the V gene TRBV3-1 (or the pseudogene TRBV3-2), with 8 bases identical to TRBD1. The CDR3 contains 15 residues. Per the germline V gene, CDR1 is LGHDT and CDR2 is YNNKEL (reference sequence). V shed 4 bases and J 7 bases; nucleotides not matched to a gene: 11. CDR3 residues: CASSRTGGGTGEAFF. In DNA, the CDR3 is TGTGCCAGCAGCCGAACAGGGGGGGGAACAGGTGAAGCTTTCTTT.

The V call is TRBV9, the J call TRBJ2-3, with D possibly matching TRBD1 (5 bases). This CDR3 spans 13 amino acids. Trimming removed 5 bases at V and 0 bases at J, with 7 bases between. Per the germline V gene, CDR1 is SGDLS and CDR2 is YYNGEE. CDR3 in amino acids: CASRAGSTDTQYF. Written as DNA, the CDR3 is TGTGCCAGCAGGGCAGGGAGCACAGATACGCAGTATTTT.

The genes are TRBV6-5 and TRBJ1-2; 8 bases are shared with TRBD1. Germline lookup yields CDR1 MNHEY and CDR2 SVGAGI. Germline trimming cut 10 bases from V and 5 bases from J; bases unmatched to any gene: 6. The CDR3 covers 12 residues. The CDR3 DNA is TGTGCCACCGGGGACAGGCCATATGGCTACACCTTC. Translating gives CATGDRPYGYTF.

The CDR3 here is CASSWGDRDDEQFF. The CDR3 DNA is TGTGCCAGCAGCTGGGGGGATAGGGACGATGAGCAGTTCTTC. The chain combines TRBV5-6 with TRBJ2-1, with D maybe TRBD2 (6 bases). Germline CDR1 reads SGHDT; CDR2 reads YYEEEE. Deletions cut 3 bases from V and 8 bases from J, with 15 bases between. The CDR3 totals 14 residues.

The chain combines TRBV21-1 with TRBJ1-3; the D call in the table, TRBD1, was not verified against the DNA. TRBV21-1 corresponds to a pseudogene. This CDR3 has 16 amino acids. CDR3 bases: TGTGCCAGCAGCAAAACCGAGGACACCTCTGGAAACACCATATATTTT. It translates to CASSKTEDTSGNTIYF.

The V and J genes are TRBV4-2 and TRBJ2-7; D may be TRBD1 (6 bases). There are 17 residues in the CDR3. The V and J ends lost 0 bases and 1 base respectively, with 16 bases between them. Germline V gene sequence: CDR1 LGHNA, CDR2 YNFKEQ. CDR3 bases: TGTGCCAGCAGCCAAGAAATTCGGACAGAGGGATCCTACGAGCAGTACTTC. Protein sequence: CASSQEIRTEGSYEQYF.